The sample holds a few counts of the clone carrying this TCR beta chain. This sample is part of a study of cytomegalovirus exposure and HLA in healthy donors. V lost 1 base to trimming and J lost 9 bases; unmatched junction nucleotides: 5. The CDR3 is made up of 14 amino acids. CDR1 is SGHDT and CDR2 is YYEEEE in the germline V gene. The primer mix had 60 Vbeta and 13 Jbeta primers. Method: immunoSEQ multiplex PCR; TCRdb's copy keeps in-frame clones and lacks some. The sample has some 140,000 clones; over 60% are singletons. The sample consisted of PBMCs. This TCR came from a male donor in good health and CMV-seropositive. The V call is TRBV5-6, the J call TRBJ2-1, with 9 bases fitting TRBD1. The CDR3 protein is CASSLPGQGSEQFF. As DNA, the CDR3 is TGTGCCAGCAGCTTGCCGGGACAGGGAAGTGAGCAGTTCTTC.